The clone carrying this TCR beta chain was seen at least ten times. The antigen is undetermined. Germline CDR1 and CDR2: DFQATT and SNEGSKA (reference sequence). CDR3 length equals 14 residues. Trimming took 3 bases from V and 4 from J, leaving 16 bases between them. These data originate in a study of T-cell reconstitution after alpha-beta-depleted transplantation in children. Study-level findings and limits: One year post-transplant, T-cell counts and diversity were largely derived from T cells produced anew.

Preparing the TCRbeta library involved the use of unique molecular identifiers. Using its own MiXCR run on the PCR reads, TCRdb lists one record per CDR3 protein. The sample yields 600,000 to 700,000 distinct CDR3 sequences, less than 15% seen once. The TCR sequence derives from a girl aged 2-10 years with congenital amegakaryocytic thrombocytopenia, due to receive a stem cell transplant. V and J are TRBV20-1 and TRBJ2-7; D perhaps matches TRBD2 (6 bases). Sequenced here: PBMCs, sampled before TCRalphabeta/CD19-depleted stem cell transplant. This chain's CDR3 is CSARTGTPFYEQYF. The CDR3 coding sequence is TGCAGTGCTAGGACCGGGACTCCATTTTACGAGCAGTACTTC.